Presented here are 4 T cell receptor beta chains from one specimen sequenced in a study of early stage breast cancer tumors. Assay used: immunoSEQ multiplex PCR; TCRdb lists only in-frame clones, some missing. The sample records about 29,000 clones, about 83% being singletons. The sample consisted of blood. Receptors originate from a person in their fifties or sixties with breast cancer.

This clone is a singleton in its sample. V and J are TRBV5-1 and TRBJ1-2, with TRBD1 as a possible D gene (6 bases). Germline V gives CDR1 SGHRS, CDR2 YFSETQ. With 4 bases removed from V and 0 bases from J, the gap between germline ends came to 16 bases. The CDR3 contains 16 residues. The CDR3 region has the DNA TGCGCCAGCAGCCCAGGGACACCGGCCACTAACTATGGCTACACCTTC. Amino acids: CASSPGTPATNYGYTF.

The chain carries TRBV6-1 and TRBJ2-1, with 8 bases matching TRBD2. The germline gives CDR1 MNHNS, CDR2 SASEGT. The CDR3 spans 15 residues. Trimming cost V 3 bases and J 8 bases; bases outside gene matches: 9. This chain's CDR3 is CASSDGLAGRDEQFF. CDR3 bases: TGTGCCAGCAGTGACGGTCTAGCGGGTCGGGATGAGCAGTTCTTC.

This chain connects TRBV5-4 to TRBJ2-5; D ambiguous. This CDR3 spans 14 amino acids. Germline CDR1 SGHNT, CDR2 YYREEE (reference sequence). Trimming took off 0 bases at V and 5 bases at J, with 11 bases between the two ends. The CDR3 protein is CASSLAGLGETQYF. The CDR3 DNA sequence: TGTGCCAGCAGCTTGGCCGGCCTAGGGGAGACCCAGTACTTC.

The chain combines TRBV10-2 with TRBJ1-5; D call uncertain. Per germline, CDR1 WSHSY and CDR2 SAAADI. V was cut by 0 bases and J by 4 bases, with 7 bases left in between. This CDR3 has 14 amino acids. Here the CDR3 DNA reads TGCGCCAGCAGTGAGTCTTACGGGAATCAGCCCCAGCATTTT. Encoded protein: CASSESYGNQPQHF.